The rows below give T cell receptor beta chains drawn from one sample of a study of blood T cell repertoires in COVID-19. Measured with immunoSEQ multiplex PCR; TCRdb has only the in-frame clones, and not every one. Among fewer than 450,000 clones listed, about nine tenths were seen once. The sequenced sample was PBMCs or T cells enriched from blood (not recorded which). The receptors derive from a man aged 18 to 30 who had recovered from COVID-19. Both conserved end residues are part of each CDR3. Each record gives: clone size, J gene, V gene, D gene, CDR3 DNA, CDR3 protein. A D gene is named only where the DNA matches it firmly. Some rows mark clone size as missing; the rest say once, few, many or name a class of expanded clone.

clone_size: NA; j_call: TRBJ2-2; v_call: TRBV10-3; d_call: TRBD2; cdr3_nt: TGTGCCATCAGTGAGAGGCTAGCGGGAGGGAGCACCGGGGAGCTGTTTTTT; cdr3_aa: CAISERLAGGSTGELFF
clone_size: NA; j_call: TRBJ1-5; v_call: TRBV24-1; d_call: TRBD1; cdr3_nt: TGTGCCACCAGTCCGGGGGACAGTTTTCAACATCAGCCCCAGCATTTT; cdr3_aa: CATSPGDSFQHQPQHF
clone_size: NA; j_call: TRBJ1-3; v_call: TRBV5-6; d_call: NA; cdr3_nt: TGTGCCAGCAGCTTGGCGGGGTTCTCTGGAAACACCATATATTTT; cdr3_aa: CASSLAGFSGNTIYF
clone_size: NA; j_call: TRBJ1-1; v_call: TRBV6-5; d_call: NA; cdr3_nt: TGTGCCAGCAGTCTTAGCATGAACACTGAAGCTTTCTTT; cdr3_aa: CASSLSMNTEAFF
clone_size: NA; j_call: TRBJ1-1; v_call: TRBV27; d_call: NA; cdr3_nt: TGTGCCAGCAGTCCCCGGGGGGGTGACACTGAAGCTTTCTTT; cdr3_aa: CASSPRGGDTEAFF
clone_size: NA; j_call: TRBJ2-7; v_call: TRBV5-1; d_call: NA; cdr3_nt: TGCGCCAGCAGCCCCACAGGGACCTACGAGCAGTACTTC; cdr3_aa: CASSPTGTYEQYF
clone_size: NA; j_call: TRBJ1-5; v_call: TRBV30; d_call: TRBD1; cdr3_nt: TGTGCCTGGAGTGTACGGGCAGGGGGGTCTCAGCCCCAGCATTTT; cdr3_aa: CAWSVRAGGSQPQHF
clone_size: NA; j_call: TRBJ2-1; v_call: TRBV24-1; d_call: NA; cdr3_nt: TGTGCCACCAGTGATAGTCGCGGGTCTGGTGAGCAGTTCTTC; cdr3_aa: CATSDSRGSGEQFF
clone_size: NA; j_call: TRBJ1-1; v_call: TRBV9; d_call: NA; cdr3_nt: TGTGCCAGCAGCCCCGGAGTCCGACAGGTTGAAGCTTTCTTT; cdr3_aa: CASSPGVRQVEAFF
clone_size: once; j_call: TRBJ1-2; v_call: TRBV29-1; d_call: TRBD1; cdr3_nt: TGCAGCGTTGGAGAGACAGGGCACTATGGCTACACCTTC; cdr3_aa: CSVGETGHYGYTF
clone_size: NA; j_call: TRBJ2-1; v_call: TRBV4-1; d_call: TRBD2; cdr3_nt: TGCGCCAGCAGCCAAGATGGACTAGTATTCAATGAGCAGTTCTTC; cdr3_aa: CASSQDGLVFNEQFF
clone_size: NA; j_call: TRBJ1-1; v_call: TRBV7-2; d_call: NA; cdr3_nt: TGTGCCAGCAGCTTATCGGTGTCTGCGGACACTGAAGCTTTCTTT; cdr3_aa: CASSLSVSADTEAFF
clone_size: NA; j_call: TRBJ2-3; v_call: TRBV5-4; d_call: TRBD2; cdr3_nt: TGTGCCAGCAGCCTGACTAGCGGGAGTGCAGATACGCAGTATTTT; cdr3_aa: CASSLTSGSADTQYF
clone_size: NA; j_call: TRBJ2-7; v_call: TRBV3-1/TRBV3-2; d_call: NA; cdr3_nt: TGTGCCAGCAGCCGTAGTTCAGGCTACTACGAGCAGTACTTC; cdr3_aa: CASSRSSGYYEQYF
clone_size: NA; j_call: TRBJ1-5; v_call: TRBV19; d_call: NA; cdr3_nt: TGTGCCAGTAGTATAATGGGGCATCAGCCCCAGCATTTT; cdr3_aa: CASSIMGHQPQHF
clone_size: NA; j_call: TRBJ1-1; v_call: TRBV11-1; d_call: TRBD1; cdr3_nt: TGTGCCAGCAGCTATTTTTCAGGGGGCATCCCTGAAGCTTTCTTT; cdr3_aa: CASSYFSGGIPEAFF
clone_size: NA; j_call: TRBJ2-2; v_call: TRBV6-5; d_call: NA; cdr3_nt: TGTGCCAGCAGTACCCTTGGGCCCGGGGAGCTGTTTTTT; cdr3_aa: CASSTLGPGELFF
clone_size: NA; j_call: TRBJ1-1; v_call: TRBV6-6; d_call: TRBD1; cdr3_nt: TGTGCCAGCAGTTACTTCGACAGGGGGCCGGCTTTCTTT; cdr3_aa: CASSYFDRGPAFF
clone_size: NA; j_call: TRBJ1-1; v_call: TRBV29-1; d_call: NA; cdr3_nt: TGCAGCGTTGAGGAGGGCCACACTGAAGCTTTCTTT; cdr3_aa: CSVEEGHTEAFF
clone_size: NA; j_call: TRBJ1-2; v_call: TRBV6-5; d_call: NA; cdr3_nt: TGTGCCAGCAGTTATGTTCAGGGGATTTCGGGTGGCTACACCTTC; cdr3_aa: CASSYVQGISGGYTF
clone_size: NA; j_call: TRBJ1-2; v_call: TRBV19; d_call: NA; cdr3_nt: TGTGCCAGTAGTCCGGGTACGCCTTTGGATGGCTACACCTTC; cdr3_aa: CASSPGTPLDGYTF
clone_size: few; j_call: TRBJ1-2; v_call: TRBV15; d_call: NA; cdr3_nt: TGTGCCACCACCAGGGGCAGAACCTATGGCTACACCTTC; cdr3_aa: CATTRGRTYGYTF
clone_size: NA; j_call: TRBJ1-1; v_call: TRBV6-5; d_call: TRBD1; cdr3_nt: TGTGCCAGCAGTTTCACCGGGACAGGGACAGCTTTCTTT; cdr3_aa: CASSFTGTGTAFF
clone_size: NA; j_call: TRBJ2-7; v_call: TRBV7-3; d_call: NA; cdr3_nt: TGTGCCAGCAGCTTAACATCAGGGGCTGGGACCTACGAGCAGTACTTC; cdr3_aa: CASSLTSGAGTYEQYF
clone_size: NA; j_call: TRBJ1-1; v_call: TRBV30; d_call: NA; cdr3_nt: TGTGCCTGGAGTGGGGTAGCGGGGTACACTGAAGCTTTCTTT; cdr3_aa: CAWSGVAGYTEAFF